Listed below are T cell receptor beta chains from one sample, sequenced in a study of T cells after yellow fever vaccination. TCRdb called the 5' RACE reads again in MiXCR, with one record for every CDR3 protein. The sample has around 350,000 distinct CDR3 sequences, approximately 6% seen once. The source material was PBMCs, sampled 5 days after the yellow fever booster vaccination. Source of these receptors: a man aged 25 to 40 who received the YFV17D yellow fever vaccine. CDR3s include the opening cysteine and the closing phenylalanine or tryptophan. The order of the fields is D gene, V gene, clone size, J gene, CDR3 DNA, CDR3 protein. D genes are given only for firm matches. Size values are once, few and many counts, or a class for expanded clones, and some rows have none.

TRBD1	TRBV20-1	-	TRBJ2-4	TGCAGTGCGGGCTGGGACAGAAACATTCAGTACTTC	CSAGWDRNIQYF
-	TRBV5-4	-	TRBJ1-2	TGTGCCAGCAGCTTTGGACAGCCTAGGGGCTACACCTTC	CASSFGQPRGYTF
TRBD2	TRBV28	-	TRBJ2-7	TGTGCCAGCAGTTCCTCCGGGACTAGCGGGAGGTCTAAGTTCGGGCAGTACTTC	CASSSSGTSGRSKFGQYF
TRBD2	TRBV5-1	many	TRBJ2-7	TGCGCCAGCAGCAGGACTAGCGGCTACGAGCAGTACTTC	CASSRTSGYEQYF
-	TRBV6-1	few	TRBJ2-1	TGTGCCAGCAGCCCCGAGCGGGCCTTGTACAATGAGCAGTTCTTC	CASSPERALYNEQFF
-	TRBV5-8	-	TRBJ2-7	TGTGCCAGCAGCCGTCGGACCAGAACTGGGGGGCTCGAGCAGTACTTC	CASSRRTRTGGLEQYF
-	TRBV5-5	few	TRBJ2-7	TGTGCCAGCAGCTTCAGCCGACAGTCCTACGAGCAGTACTTC	CASSFSRQSYEQYF
-	TRBV6-5	many	TRBJ2-3	TGTGCCAGCAGTTACGACAGCCCTAGCACAGATACGCAGTATTTT	CASSYDSPSTDTQYF
-	TRBV10-3	-	TRBJ1-1	TGTGCCATCAGTTCAAGGGGGGCGAACACTGAAGCTTTCTTT	CAISSRGANTEAFF
TRBD2	TRBV5-1	-	TRBJ2-5	TGCGCCAGCAGCTTAACTAGCGGGGGGCAAGAGACCCAGTACTTC	CASSLTSGGQETQYF
TRBD1	TRBV12-3/TRBV12-4	-	TRBJ1-2	TGTGCCAACAGTCGGGACAGGGGGAAAGGTGGCTACACCTTC	CANSRDRGKGGYTF
-	TRBV7-9	many	TRBJ2-7	TGTGCCAGCAGCTTAGGACCTAACGAGCAGTACTTC	CASSLGPNEQYF
-	TRBV5-6	few	TRBJ1-6	TGTGCCAGCAGCTTGGCCAGGGCGTATTCACCCCTCCACTTT	CASSLARAYSPLHF
-	TRBV20-1	many	TRBJ2-5	TGCAGTGCCGTCGGGCGGGGCCTTACGGCCCAGTACTTC	CSAVGRGLTAQYF
-	TRBV12-3/TRBV12-4	few	TRBJ1-2	TGTGCCAGCAGTTTAATGGGAAACTATGGCTACACCTTC	CASSLMGNYGYTF
-	TRBV5-6	few	TRBJ2-1	TGTGCCAGCACCGTCGAAGAGAACTCCTACAATGAGCAGTTCTTC	CASTVEENSYNEQFF
-	TRBV3-1	many	TRBJ1-3	TGTGCCAGCAGCCGGACGGACTCTGGAAACACCATATATTTT	CASSRTDSGNTIYF
TRBD2	TRBV29-1	many	TRBJ2-7	TGCAGCGTGGGCGGTGCGGGGGGCAAGTACGAGCAGTACTTC	CSVGGAGGKYEQYF
-	TRBV10-3	-	TRBJ1-1	TGTGCCATCACAGGGACCCGCTACACTGAAGCTTTCTTT	CAITGTRYTEAFF
-	TRBV20-1	once	TRBJ2-3	TGCAGTGCTAGCGGGGAGGGGGGTTCTGATACGCAGTATTTT	CSASGEGGSDTQYF
-	TRBV7-2	-	TRBJ2-5	TGTGCCAGCAGCTTACCCCCCCTTGAGACCCAGTACTTC	CASSLPPLETQYF
-	TRBV30	-	TRBJ2-7	TGTGCCTGGAGTGCACGAAGGGTCTCCGAGCAGTACTTC	CAWSARRVSEQYF
TRBD1	TRBV6-5	many	TRBJ2-2	TGTGCCAGCAGTTACCGGAAGGGGGCTAGCCCCGGGGAGCTGTTTTTT	CASSYRKGASPGELFF
-	TRBV6-1	many	TRBJ1-1	TGTGCCAGCAGCCCTGGTTGGAGTCTGAACACTGAAGCTTTCTTT	CASSPGWSLNTEAFF
-	TRBV13	-	TRBJ2-7	TGTGCCAGCAGCTTCGGGGAAATGGGCGCCTACGAGCAGTACTTC	CASSFGEMGAYEQYF
-	TRBV7-3	few	TRBJ2-6	TGTGCCAGCAGCGCCCCTTCTTCGACAGGCCCGGACGCTGGGGCCAACGTCCTGACTTTC	CASSAPSSTGPDAGANVLTF
-	TRBV30	many	TRBJ2-7	TGTGCCTGGAGCCCCCCGGGCGAATACGAGCAGTACTTC	CAWSPPGEYEQYF
TRBD2	TRBV5-5	-	TRBJ2-1	TGTGCCAGCAGCTTTGAGCGAGCGGGATACAATGAGCAGTTCTTC	CASSFERAGYNEQFF
TRBD2	TRBV6-2/TRBV6-3	few	TRBJ2-5	TGTGCCAGCAGTTACTCGGGACTAGTGGAGACCCAGTACTTC	CASSYSGLVETQYF
-	TRBV5-1	many	TRBJ2-5	TGCGCCAGCAGCTCAGCCGGGACTGGAAAACAAGAGACCCAGTACTTC	CASSSAGTGKQETQYF
-	TRBV4-1	few	TRBJ2-1	TGCGCCAGCAGCCAACCGGTAGGGTACAATGAGCAGTTCTTC	CASSQPVGYNEQFF
TRBD2	TRBV9	-	TRBJ2-5	TGTGCCAGCAGCGTAGGGAGGCTGGGACTAGAGGGAGAGACCCAGTACTTC	CASSVGRLGLEGETQYF
-	TRBV12-3/TRBV12-4	many	TRBJ2-1	TGTGCCAGCAGGCCCGACAGCTCCTTGAATGACAATGAGCAGTTCTTC	CASRPDSSLNDNEQFF
-	TRBV7-2	many	TRBJ2-3	TGTGCCAGCAGCTTATATGTCGTGGGGACTGGAGCAGATACGCAGTATTTT	CASSLYVVGTGADTQYF
-	TRBV20-1	few	TRBJ2-7	TGCAGTGCCCGACCCCTCCTTTACGAGCAGTACTTC	CSARPLLYEQYF
TRBD1	TRBV5-6	few	TRBJ2-7	TGTGCCAGCAGCGAACTGGACAGGGTAGCCTACGAGCAGTACTTC	CASSELDRVAYEQYF
-	TRBV2	many	TRBJ2-7	TGTGCCAGCTCGACAGGATACGAGCAGTACTTC	CASSTGYEQYF
TRBD1	TRBV19	few	TRBJ1-1	TGTGCCAGTAGTACCTACAGGGGGGCTTTAATCGGCACTGAAGCTTTCTTT	CASSTYRGALIGTEAFF
-	TRBV3-1	-	TRBJ2-6	TGTGCCAGCAGCCCCTCCGGCGGTTCCTCTGGGGCCAACGTCCTGACTTTC	CASSPSGGSSGANVLTF
-	TRBV18	few	TRBJ2-7	TGTGCCAGCTCACCACAGGACTCATACGAGCAGTACTTC	CASSPQDSYEQYF